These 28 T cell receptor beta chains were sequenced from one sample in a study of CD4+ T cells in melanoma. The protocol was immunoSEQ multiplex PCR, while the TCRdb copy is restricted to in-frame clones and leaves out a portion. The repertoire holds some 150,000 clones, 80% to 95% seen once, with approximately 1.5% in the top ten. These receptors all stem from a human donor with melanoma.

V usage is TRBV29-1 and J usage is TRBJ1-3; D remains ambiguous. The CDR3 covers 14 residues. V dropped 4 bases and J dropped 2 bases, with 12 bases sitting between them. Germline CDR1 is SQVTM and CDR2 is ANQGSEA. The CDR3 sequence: CSVGETFPGNTIYF. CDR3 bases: TGCAGCGTTGGCGAGACGTTCCCTGGAAACACCATATATTTT. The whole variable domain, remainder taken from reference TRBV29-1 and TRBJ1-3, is SAVISQKPSRDICQRGTSLTIQCQVDSQVTMMFWYRQQPGQSLTLIATANQGSEATYESGFVIDKFPISRPNLTFSTLTVSNMSPEDSSIYLCSVGETFPGNTIYFGEGSWLTVV.

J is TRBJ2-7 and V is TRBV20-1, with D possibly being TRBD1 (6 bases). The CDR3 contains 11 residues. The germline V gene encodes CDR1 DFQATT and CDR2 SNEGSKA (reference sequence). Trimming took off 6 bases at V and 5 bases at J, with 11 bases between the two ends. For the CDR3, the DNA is TGCAGTGCCACAGGGCAACACGAGCAGTACTTC. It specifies CSATGQHEQYF.

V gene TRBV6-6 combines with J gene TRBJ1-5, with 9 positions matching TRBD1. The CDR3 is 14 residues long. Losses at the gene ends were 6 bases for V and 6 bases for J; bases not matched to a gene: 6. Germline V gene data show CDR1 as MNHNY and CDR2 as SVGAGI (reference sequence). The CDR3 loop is CASRTGGFAQPQHF. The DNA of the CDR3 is TGTGCCAGCAGGACAGGGGGTTTTGCTCAGCCCCAGCATTTT.

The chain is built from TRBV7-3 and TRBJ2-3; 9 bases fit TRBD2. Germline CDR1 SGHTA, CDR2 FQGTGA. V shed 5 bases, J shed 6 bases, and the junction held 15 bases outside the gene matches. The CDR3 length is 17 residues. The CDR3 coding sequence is TGTGCCAGCAGCCCTCTGGGAGGCGGGGGGGCCCTGGATACGCAGTATTTT. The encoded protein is CASSPLGGGGALDTQYF.

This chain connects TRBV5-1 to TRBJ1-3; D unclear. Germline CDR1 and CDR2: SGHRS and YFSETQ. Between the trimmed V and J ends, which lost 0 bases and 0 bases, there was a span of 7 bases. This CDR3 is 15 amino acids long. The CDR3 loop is CASSLDWSSGNTIYF. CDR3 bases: TGCGCCAGCAGCTTGGATTGGAGCTCTGGAAACACCATATATTTT.

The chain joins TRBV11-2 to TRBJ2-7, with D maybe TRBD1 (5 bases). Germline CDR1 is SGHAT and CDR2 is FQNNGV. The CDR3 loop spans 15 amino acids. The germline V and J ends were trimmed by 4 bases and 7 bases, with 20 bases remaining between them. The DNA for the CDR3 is TGTGCCAGCAGCTCCGGTCGCTTGGTCCCAGGGGAGCAGTACTTC. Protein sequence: CASSSGRLVPGEQYF.

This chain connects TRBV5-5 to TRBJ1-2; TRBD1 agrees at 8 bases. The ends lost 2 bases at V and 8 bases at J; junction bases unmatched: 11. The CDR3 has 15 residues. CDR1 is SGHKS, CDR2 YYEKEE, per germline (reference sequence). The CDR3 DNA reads TGTGCCAGCAGCTTAGTCGGGCAGGGGGCGAGAGGCTACACCTTC. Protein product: CASSLVGQGARGYTF.

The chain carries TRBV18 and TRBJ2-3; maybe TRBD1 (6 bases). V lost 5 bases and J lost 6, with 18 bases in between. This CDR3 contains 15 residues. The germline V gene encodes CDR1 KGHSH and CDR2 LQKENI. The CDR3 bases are TGTGCCAGCTCATGGGACATCCCGGTTGGGGATACGCAGTATTTT. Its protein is CASSWDIPVGDTQYF.

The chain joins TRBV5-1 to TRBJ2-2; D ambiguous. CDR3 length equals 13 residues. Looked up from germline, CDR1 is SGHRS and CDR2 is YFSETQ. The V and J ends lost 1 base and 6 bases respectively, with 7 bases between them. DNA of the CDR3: TGCGCCAGCAGCTTGTCAGGCCCCGGGGAGCTGTTTTTT. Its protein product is CASSLSGPGELFF.

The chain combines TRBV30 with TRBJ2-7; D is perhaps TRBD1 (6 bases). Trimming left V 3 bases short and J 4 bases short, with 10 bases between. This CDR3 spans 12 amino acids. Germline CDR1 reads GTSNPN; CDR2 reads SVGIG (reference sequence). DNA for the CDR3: TGTGCCTGGAGCCTACAGGGATACGAGCAGTACTTC. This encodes CAWSLQGYEQYF.

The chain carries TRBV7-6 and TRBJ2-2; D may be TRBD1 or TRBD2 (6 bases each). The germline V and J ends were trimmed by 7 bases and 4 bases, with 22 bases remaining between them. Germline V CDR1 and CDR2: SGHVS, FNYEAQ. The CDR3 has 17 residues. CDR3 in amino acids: CASTSSWGAEITGELFF. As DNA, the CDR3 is TGTGCCAGCACCTCAAGTTGGGGGGCCGAGATCACCGGGGAGCTGTTTTTT.

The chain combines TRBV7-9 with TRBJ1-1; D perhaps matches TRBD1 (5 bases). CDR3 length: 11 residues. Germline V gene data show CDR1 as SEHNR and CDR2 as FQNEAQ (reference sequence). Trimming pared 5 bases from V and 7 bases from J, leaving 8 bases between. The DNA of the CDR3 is TGTGCCAGCAGCCGGGACGTTGAAGCTTTCTTT. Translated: CASSRDVEAFF.

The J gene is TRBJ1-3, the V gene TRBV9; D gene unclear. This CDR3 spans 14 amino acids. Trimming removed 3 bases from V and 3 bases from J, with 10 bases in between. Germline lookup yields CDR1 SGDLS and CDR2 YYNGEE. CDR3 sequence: CASSADPSGNTIYF. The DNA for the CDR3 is TGTGCCAGCAGCGCGGATCCCAGTGGAAACACCATATATTTT.

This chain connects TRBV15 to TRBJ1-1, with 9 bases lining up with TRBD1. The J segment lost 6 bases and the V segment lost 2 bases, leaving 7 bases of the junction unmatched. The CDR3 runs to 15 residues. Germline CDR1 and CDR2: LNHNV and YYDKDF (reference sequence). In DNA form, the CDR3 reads TGTGCCACCAGCAGATACACAGGGGGCAGGGCTGAAGCTTTCTTT. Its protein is CATSRYTGGRAEAFF.

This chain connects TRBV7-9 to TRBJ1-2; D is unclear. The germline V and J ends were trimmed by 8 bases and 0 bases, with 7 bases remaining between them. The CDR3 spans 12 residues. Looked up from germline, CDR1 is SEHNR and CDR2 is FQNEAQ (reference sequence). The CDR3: CASRRTNYGYTF. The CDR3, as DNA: TGTGCCAGCCGCAGGACTAACTATGGCTACACCTTC.

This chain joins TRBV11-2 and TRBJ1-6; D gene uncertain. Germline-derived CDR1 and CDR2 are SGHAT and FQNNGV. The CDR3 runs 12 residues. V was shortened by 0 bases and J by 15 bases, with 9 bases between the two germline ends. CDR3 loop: CASSLDEAFLHF. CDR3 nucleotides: TGTGCCAGCAGCTTAGATGAGGCGTTCCTCCACTTT.

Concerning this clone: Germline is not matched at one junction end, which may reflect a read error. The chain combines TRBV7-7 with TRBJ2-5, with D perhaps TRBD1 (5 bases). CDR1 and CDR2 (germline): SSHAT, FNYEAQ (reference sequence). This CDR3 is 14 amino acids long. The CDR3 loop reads CASSPARVGETQYF. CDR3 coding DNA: TGTGCTAGCAGCCCGGCCAGGGTTGGCGAGACCCAGTACTTC.

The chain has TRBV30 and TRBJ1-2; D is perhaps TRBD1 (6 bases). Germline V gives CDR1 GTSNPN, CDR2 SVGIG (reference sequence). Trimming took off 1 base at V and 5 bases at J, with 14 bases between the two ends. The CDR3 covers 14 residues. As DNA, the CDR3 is TGTGCCTGGAGTGCAATAGGGGGAGGTTATGGCTACACCTTC. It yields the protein CAWSAIGGGYGYTF.

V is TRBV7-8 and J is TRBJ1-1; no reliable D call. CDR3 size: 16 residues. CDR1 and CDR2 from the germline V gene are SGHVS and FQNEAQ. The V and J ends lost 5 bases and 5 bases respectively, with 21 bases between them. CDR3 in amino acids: CASSLIPGPSVTEAFF. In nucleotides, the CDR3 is TGTGCCAGCAGCCTCATTCCGGGTCCATCAGTAACTGAAGCTTTCTTT.

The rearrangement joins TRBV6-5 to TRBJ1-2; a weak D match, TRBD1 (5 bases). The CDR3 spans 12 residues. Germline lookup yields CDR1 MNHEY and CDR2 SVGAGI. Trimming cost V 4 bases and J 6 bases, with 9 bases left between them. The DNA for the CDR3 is TGTGCCAGCAGTTTGGGACGAGATGGCTACACCTTC. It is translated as CASSLGRDGYTF.

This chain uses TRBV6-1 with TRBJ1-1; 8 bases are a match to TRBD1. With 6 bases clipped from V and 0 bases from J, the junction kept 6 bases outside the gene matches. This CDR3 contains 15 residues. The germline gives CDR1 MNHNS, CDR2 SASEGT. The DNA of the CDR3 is TGTGCCAGCAGGAAGAGACAGGGGCTGAACACTGAAGCTTTCTTT. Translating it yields CASRKRQGLNTEAFF.

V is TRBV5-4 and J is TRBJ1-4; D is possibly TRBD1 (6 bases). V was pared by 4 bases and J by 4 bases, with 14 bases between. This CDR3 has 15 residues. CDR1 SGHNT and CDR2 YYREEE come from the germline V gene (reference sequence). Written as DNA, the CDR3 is TGTGCCAGCAGCCAGAAGCAGGGGAATAATGAAAAACTGTTTTTT. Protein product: CASSQKQGNNEKLFF.

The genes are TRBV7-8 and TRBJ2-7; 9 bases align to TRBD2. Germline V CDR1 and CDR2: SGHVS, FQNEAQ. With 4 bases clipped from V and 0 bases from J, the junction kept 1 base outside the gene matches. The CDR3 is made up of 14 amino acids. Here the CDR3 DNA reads TGTGCCAGCAGCTCGCGGGAGGGCTCCTACGAGCAGTACTTC. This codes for CASSSREGSYEQYF.

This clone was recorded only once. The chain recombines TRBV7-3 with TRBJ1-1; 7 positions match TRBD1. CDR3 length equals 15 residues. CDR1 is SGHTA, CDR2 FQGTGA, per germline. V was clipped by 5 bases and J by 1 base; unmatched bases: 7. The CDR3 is CASSPKGAPNTEAFF. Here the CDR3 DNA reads TGTGCCAGCAGCCCCAAGGGGGCGCCGAACACTGAAGCTTTCTTT. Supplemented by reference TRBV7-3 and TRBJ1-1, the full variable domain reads GAGVSQTPSNKVTEKGKYVELRCDPISGHTALYWYRQSLGQGPEFLIYFQGTGAADDSGLPNDRFFAVRPEGSVSTLKIQRTERGDSAVYLCASSPKGAPNTEAFFGQGTRLTVV.

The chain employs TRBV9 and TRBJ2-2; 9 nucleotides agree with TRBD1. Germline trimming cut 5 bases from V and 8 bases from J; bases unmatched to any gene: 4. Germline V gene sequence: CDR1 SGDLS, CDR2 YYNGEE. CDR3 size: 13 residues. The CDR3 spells CASRGQGVGELFF. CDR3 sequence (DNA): TGTGCCAGCAGGGGACAGGGCGTGGGGGAGCTGTTTTTT.

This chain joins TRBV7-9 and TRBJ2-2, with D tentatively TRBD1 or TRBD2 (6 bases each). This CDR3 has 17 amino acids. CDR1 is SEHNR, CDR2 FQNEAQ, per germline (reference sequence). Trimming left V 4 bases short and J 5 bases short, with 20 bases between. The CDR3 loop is CASSSPRGGSETGELFF. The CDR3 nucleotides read TGTGCCAGCAGCTCCCCACGAGGGGGGTCGGAGACCGGGGAGCTGTTTTTT.

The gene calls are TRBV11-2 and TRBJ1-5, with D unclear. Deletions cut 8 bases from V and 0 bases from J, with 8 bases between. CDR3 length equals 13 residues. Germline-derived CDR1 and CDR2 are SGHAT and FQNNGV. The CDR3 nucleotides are TGTGCCAGCGGCCTTAATAGCAATCAGCCCCAGCATTTT. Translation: CASGLNSNQPQHF.

The CDR3 region has the DNA TGCGCCAGCAGCTTACAGGGGGCGCCCGGGGAGCTGTTTTTT. It encodes CASSLQGAPGELFF. The chain employs TRBV5-1 and TRBJ2-2; 9 nucleotides agree with TRBD1. The CDR3 is made up of 14 amino acids. CDR1 and CDR2 (germline): SGHRS, YFSETQ. With 2 bases clipped from V and 6 bases from J, the junction kept 2 bases outside the gene matches.